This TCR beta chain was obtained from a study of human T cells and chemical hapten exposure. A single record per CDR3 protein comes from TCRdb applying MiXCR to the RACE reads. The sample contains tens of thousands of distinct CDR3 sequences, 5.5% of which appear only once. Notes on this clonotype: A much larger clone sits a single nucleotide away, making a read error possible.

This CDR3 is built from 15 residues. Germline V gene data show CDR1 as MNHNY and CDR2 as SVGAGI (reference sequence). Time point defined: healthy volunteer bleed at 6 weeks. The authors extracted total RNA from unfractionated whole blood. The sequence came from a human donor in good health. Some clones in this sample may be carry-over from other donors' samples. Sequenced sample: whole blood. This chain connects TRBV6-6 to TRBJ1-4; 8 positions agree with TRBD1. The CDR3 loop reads CASSDSRGLDEKLFF. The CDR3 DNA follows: TGTGCCAGCAGTGACTCCAGGGGGCTCGATGAAAAACTGTTTTTT.